This section outlines one T cell receptor beta chain sequence together with its context. Its specificity is unknown. The PCR used 60 Vbeta and 13 Jbeta primers. Generated by immunoSEQ multiplex PCR, the TCRdb table keeps only in-frame clones and is missing some. The sample yields under 95,000 clones, of which the top ten take up roughly 3.8%. The CDR3 contains 13 residues. Per germline, CDR1 SGHTA and CDR2 FQGNSA. V dropped 1 base and J dropped 1 base, with 4 bases sitting between them. This entry belongs to a study of cytomegalovirus exposure and HLA in healthy donors. Overall study: Prior work identified around 120 million unique TCR beta sequences in 190 million or so T cells. The study, taken as a whole, reports: Later analysis reportedly placed an Asian-associated ancestry cluster below the roughly 630-donor mean in N-insertions. In an earlier analysis, about 87% or about 30%: the productive usage of most TCR beta V segments.

This sequence joins TRBV7-2 and TRBJ1-1; D is ambiguous. The source material was PBMCs. The origin of this receptor is a female donor in good health and CMV-seropositive. CDR3 protein: CASSLDRNTEAFF. CDR3 bases: TGTGCCAGCAGCTTAGACAGGAACACTGAAGCTTTCTTT.